The 28 T cell receptor beta chains below all came from one sample that was sequenced in a study of cytomegalovirus exposure and HLA in healthy donors. PCR amplification relied on 60 Vbeta primers (plus 13 Jbeta primers). This table comes from immunoSEQ multiplex PCR, and its TCRdb copy is limited to in-frame clones, with some not included. The listing records about 130,000 clones. Sequenced input: PBMCs. These receptors were collected from a woman aged 60-75 years in good health and CMV-seronegative.

The V gene is TRBV6-6, the J gene TRBJ2-7; D remains unclear. The V and J ends lost 5 bases and 3 bases respectively, with 11 bases between them. The CDR3 runs 13 residues. Germline V gene data show CDR1 as MNHNY and CDR2 as SVGAGI (reference sequence). The CDR3 sequence: CASSTDGFYEQYF. For the CDR3, the DNA is TGTGCCAGCAGTACCGACGGGTTCTACGAGCAGTACTTC.

V and J are TRBV7-3 and TRBJ1-6; tentative D call: TRBD1 (6 bases). Germline V CDR1 and CDR2: SGHTA, FQGTGA. The V and J ends lost 1 base and 6 bases respectively, with 10 bases between them. This CDR3 has 15 amino acids. CDR3 bases: TGTGCCAGCAGCTTAAACAAGGGGGTTAATTCACCCCTCCACTTT. It codes for CASSLNKGVNSPLHF. The variable domain in full, completed from reference TRBV7-3 and TRBJ1-6, reads GAGVSQTPSNKVTEKGKYVELRCDPISGHTALYWYRQSLGQGPEFLIYFQGTGAADDSGLPNDRFFAVRPEGSVSTLKIQRTERGDSAVYLCASSLNKGVNSPLHFGNGTRLTVT.

The chain is built from TRBV9 and TRBJ1-5, with 8 bases matching TRBD1. The CDR3 is made up of 16 amino acids. Trimming cost V 4 bases and J 3 bases; bases outside gene matches: 9. The germline CDR1 and CDR2 sequences are SGDLS and YYNGEE. Written as DNA, the CDR3 is TGTGCCAGCAGCCCTGGGGCAGGGGGCGTCAATCAGCCCCAGCATTTT. Its protein is CASSPGAGGVNQPQHF.

The V call is TRBV19, the J call TRBJ1-1; 8 positions match TRBD1. The J segment lost 11 bases and the V segment lost 2 bases, leaving 7 bases of the junction unmatched. CDR1 and CDR2 from the germline V gene are LNHDA and SQIVND (reference sequence). The CDR3 spans 13 residues. The CDR3 is CASSIKQGAGAFF. The CDR3 DNA reads as TGTGCCAGTAGTATAAAGCAGGGGGCGGGTGCTTTCTTT.

The J gene is TRBJ1-5, the V gene TRBV28; 9 bases agree with TRBD1. The CDR3 sequence is 15 residues long. Per the germline V gene, CDR1 is MDHEN and CDR2 is SYDVKM. V lost 1 base, J lost 4 bases, and 2 bases stayed unmatched. The CDR3 coding sequence is TGTGCCAGCAGTTTATACGGGACAGGGAATCAGCCCCAGCATTTT. Its translation is CASSLYGTGNQPQHF.

V and J are TRBV11-2 and TRBJ2-1, with 11 bases identical to TRBD2. The germline CDR1 and CDR2 sequences are SGHAT and FQNNGV. The CDR3 sequence is 15 residues long. The junction had 7 bases not matched to a gene; V was cut back by 5 bases and J by 7 bases. The CDR3 DNA is TGTGCCAGCAGCCCTCTAGCGGGAGGCCAGAATGAGCAGTTCTTC. Its translation: CASSPLAGGQNEQFF.

The chain carries TRBV7-9 and TRBJ2-7, with 9 bases aligning to TRBD1. The V gene end was trimmed by 7 bases and the J gene end by 7 bases; junction bases not matched to a gene: 14. Germline V gene data show CDR1 as SEHNR and CDR2 as FQNEAQ (reference sequence). CDR3 length: 15 residues. CDR3 residues: CASTPPGQGRGEQYF. The CDR3 nucleotides are TGTGCCAGCACCCCCCCGGGACAGGGTCGAGGTGAGCAGTACTTC.

V usage is TRBV5-1 and J usage is TRBJ1-2, with 8 bases identical to TRBD1. The germline V gene encodes CDR1 SGHRS and CDR2 YFSETQ. CDR3 size: 15 residues. The J segment lost 2 bases and the V segment lost 4 bases, leaving 7 bases of the junction unmatched. The CDR3 nucleotides read TGCGCCAGCAGCCTACTGACAGGGGAGAACTATGGCTACACCTTC. Encoded protein: CASSLLTGENYGYTF.

J is TRBJ2-3 and V is TRBV9; D might be TRBD2 (6 bases). Germline CDR1 reads SGDLS; CDR2 reads YYNGEE. The CDR3 loop spans 16 amino acids. V dropped 2 bases and J dropped 2 bases, with 15 bases sitting between them. The CDR3 is CASSVALAGNTDTQYF. Here the CDR3 DNA reads TGTGCCAGCAGCGTCGCTCTTGCGGGAAACACAGATACGCAGTATTTT.

The CDR3, as DNA: TGTGCCAGCAGTTTTTTCCCCACGGGACAGGGAGGAAACACCATATATTTT. This gives the protein CASSFFPTGQGGNTIYF. The chain carries TRBV28 and TRBJ1-3; 9 nucleotides agree with TRBD1. CDR1 and CDR2 from the germline V gene are MDHEN and SYDVKM. This CDR3 has 17 residues. Germline trimming cut 3 bases from V and 4 bases from J; bases unmatched to any gene: 10.

This rearrangement joins TRBV4-1 to TRBJ1-5; D unclear. Between the trimmed V and J ends, which lost 1 base and 7 bases, there was a span of 20 bases. The CDR3 runs to 17 residues. Germline V gene sequence: CDR1 MGHRA, CDR2 YSYEKL. The CDR3, as DNA: TGCGCCAGCAGCCAAGTCGCAAACATGGAGAGGTACCAGCCCCAGCATTTT. The encoded protein is CASSQVANMERYQPQHF.

V is TRBV4-1 and J is TRBJ2-4, with no clear D. Germline CDR1 MGHRA, CDR2 YSYEKL. The CDR3 length is 15 residues. Trimming took 3 bases from V and 0 from J, leaving 9 bases between them. The CDR3: CASSQLLLAKNIQYF. CDR3 nucleotide sequence: TGCGCCAGCAGCCAGCTACTACTAGCCAAAAACATTCAGTACTTC.

The chain employs TRBV28 and TRBJ1-2; TRBD1 aligns across 7 bases. Germline V lookup: CDR1 MDHEN, CDR2 SYDVKM. The CDR3 sequence is 12 residues long. With V trimmed by 6 bases and J by 4 bases, 2 bases remained unmatched. CDR3 region: CASSRDSYGYTF. CDR3 DNA: TGTGCCAGCAGCAGGGACAGCTATGGCTACACCTTC.

J is TRBJ2-7 and V is TRBV2; 10 positions match TRBD1. The CDR3 has 13 amino acids. With V trimmed by 6 bases and J by 6 bases, 5 bases remained unmatched. Germline values: CDR1 SNHLY, CDR2 FYNNEI. CDR3 sequence reads: CASRGTGEIEQYF. Here the CDR3 DNA reads TGTGCCAGCAGGGGGACAGGGGAAATCGAGCAGTACTTC. The full variable domain, completed using reference TRBV2 and TRBJ2-7, is EPEVTQTPSHQVTQMGQEVILRCVPISNHLYFYWYRQILGQKVEFLVSFYNNEISEKSEIFDDQFSVERPDGSNFTLKIRSTKLEDSAMYFCASRGTGEIEQYFGPGTRLTVT.

The V gene is TRBV6-1, the J gene TRBJ2-7; 7 positions agree with TRBD1. This CDR3 spans 15 amino acids. Germline CDR1 MNHNS, CDR2 SASEGT. The junction had 5 bases not matched to a gene; V was cut back by 0 bases and J by 3 bases. The CDR3 protein is CASSEADRIDYEQYF. CDR3 bases: TGTGCCAGCAGTGAAGCGGACAGGATAGACTACGAGCAGTACTTC.

V and J are TRBV10-3 and TRBJ2-2; 11 bases agree with TRBD1. The CDR3 contains 15 residues. V was pared by 3 bases and J by 5 bases, with 2 bases of the junction left unmatched. Germline V lookup: CDR1 ENHRY, CDR2 SYGVKD. The CDR3, as DNA: TGTGCCATCAGTGATGGACAGGGGGCTACCGGGGAGCTGTTTTTT. Translated: CAISDGQGATGELFF.

V is TRBV19 and J is TRBJ2-2, with 8 bases fitting TRBD1. This CDR3 comprises 14 residues. Trimming cost V 3 bases and J 6 bases; bases outside gene matches: 3. The germline gives CDR1 LNHDA, CDR2 SQIVND (reference sequence). The CDR3 sequence is CASSMGTGPGELFF. The CDR3 nucleotides read TGTGCCAGTAGTATGGGGACAGGCCCCGGGGAGCTGTTTTTT.

J is TRBJ2-1 and V is TRBV19, with a weak D call TRBD2 (5 bases). This CDR3 has 15 residues. Germline V gene data show CDR1 as LNHDA and CDR2 as SQIVND (reference sequence). Trimming took off 1 base at V and 3 bases at J, with 10 bases between the two ends. The CDR3 DNA is TGTGCCAGTAGTATAGTTAGCGAGATCTACAATGAGCAGTTCTTC. Protein: CASSIVSEIYNEQFF.

As concerns this clone: Other nucleotide sequences from this sample produce the same CDR3. The V gene is TRBV6-5, the J gene TRBJ2-1; TRBD1 matches 9 bases. The CDR3 has 14 amino acids. Trimming at V came to 5 bases and at J to 3 bases, leaving 2 bases not matched to a gene. Germline V gene data show CDR1 as MNHEY and CDR2 as SVGAGI. CDR3 in amino acids: CASSRQGGYNEQFF. The CDR3 bases are TGTGCCAGCAGTCGACAGGGGGGCTACAATGAGCAGTTCTTC.

This sequence joins TRBV19 and TRBJ1-5; 10 bases align to TRBD1. The CDR3 length is 18 residues. Germline-derived CDR1 and CDR2 are LNHDA and SQIVND (reference sequence). Germline trimming cut 4 bases from V and 2 bases from J; bases unmatched to any gene: 11. CDR3 residues: CASSSPGQGFVGNQPQHF. CDR3 bases: TGTGCCAGTAGTAGCCCGGGACAGGGGTTCGTAGGCAATCAGCCCCAGCATTTT.

The chain uses TRBV19 and TRBJ1-1, with TRBD1 matching over 10 bases. Germline CDR1 reads LNHDA; CDR2 reads SQIVND (reference sequence). The length of the CDR3 is 13 residues. Trimming took 7 bases from V and 5 from J; bases not matched to a gene: 4. CDR3 nucleotide sequence: TGTGCCAGTAAGGACAGGGGGGTGACTGAAGCTTTCTTT. Protein sequence: CASKDRGVTEAFF.

J is TRBJ1-1 and V is TRBV7-6; no reliable D call. The CDR3 contains 13 residues. From germline, CDR1 is SGHVS and CDR2 FNYEAQ. The V end lost 1 base, the J end lost 1 base, and 4 bases lay between the germline ends. CDR3 DNA: TGTGCCAGCAGCTTAGAGCAGAACACTGAAGCTTTCTTT. The encoded protein is CASSLEQNTEAFF.

The chain employs TRBV14 and TRBJ2-7; 8 nucleotides match TRBD2. Germline V lookup: CDR1 SGHDN, CDR2 FVKESK. The J segment lost 1 base and the V segment lost 1 base, leaving 6 bases of the junction unmatched. This CDR3 has 16 amino acids. This CDR3 is CASSQVREGRSYEQYF. Written as DNA, the CDR3 is TGTGCCAGCAGCCAAGTTCGGGAGGGGAGGTCCTACGAGCAGTACTTC.

The rearrangement joins TRBV11-2 to TRBJ1-4, with TRBD1 matching 7 bases. This CDR3 has 15 amino acids. Germline loops: CDR1 SGHAT, CDR2 FQNNGV. V lost 1 base to trimming and J lost 7 bases; unmatched junction nucleotides: 6. The CDR3 here is CASSLGQGGSEKLFF. The CDR3 nucleotides read TGTGCCAGCAGCTTAGGGCAGGGGGGAAGTGAAAAACTGTTTTTT.

This chain connects TRBV19 to TRBJ1-5, with TRBD1 matching over 8 bases. This CDR3 contains 15 residues. J gave up 6 bases and V 4 bases, and 8 bases lay outside the gene matches. The germline V gene encodes CDR1 LNHDA and CDR2 SQIVND (reference sequence). The CDR3 protein is CASSRGAGGSQPQHF. Written as DNA, the CDR3 is TGTGCCAGTAGTAGGGGAGCAGGGGGCAGTCAGCCCCAGCATTTT.

The chain couples TRBV7-6 to TRBJ2-7; possibly TRBD1 for D (6 bases). CDR1 is SGHVS and CDR2 is FNYEAQ in the germline V gene. CDR3 length: 11 residues. Trimming took off 4 bases at V and 7 bases at J, with 8 bases between the two ends. The CDR3 region is CASSSTGEQYF. DNA for the CDR3: TGTGCCAGCAGCTCCACAGGGGAGCAGTACTTC.

V is TRBV10-1 and J is TRBJ1-1; 7 nucleotides agree with TRBD1. The CDR3 runs to 13 residues. V trimming: 6 bases; J trimming: 6 bases; junction bases outside the gene matches: 7. Germline lookup yields CDR1 WNHNN and CDR2 SYGVQD (reference sequence). The CDR3 bases are TGCGCCAGCAGCGACAGGGACTGGTCTGAAGCTTTCTTT. Protein sequence: CASSDRDWSEAFF.

V gene TRBV11-2 combines with J gene TRBJ1-1, with D perhaps matching TRBD1 (5 bases). The CDR3 consists of 15 residues. V was clipped by 6 bases and J by 1 base, with 15 bases between them. Germline V gives CDR1 SGHAT, CDR2 FQNNGV. The CDR3 region has the DNA TGTGCCAGCAGGGCCGACAGCTACCCGAACACTGAAGCTTTCTTT. It encodes CASRADSYPNTEAFF.